What follows are 18 T cell receptor beta chains derived from one specimen sequenced in a study of immune evolution from preneoplasia to lung adenocarcinoma. Some clones are missing from TCRdb's copy, which holds only in-frame ones; the method was immunoSEQ multiplex PCR. The sample has about 4,900 clones; 75% to 80% are singletons. Sequencing input: FFPE minimally invasive lung adenocarcinoma tissue. These receptors originate from a person aged 60-80 years with lung adenocarcinoma.

The chain carries TRBV7-2 and TRBJ1-5, with D unresolved. The CDR3 runs 13 residues. With 1 base removed from V and 3 bases from J, the gap between germline ends came to 4 bases. From germline, CDR1 is SGHTA and CDR2 FQGNSA. The CDR3 region has the DNA TGTGCCAGCAGCTTAGACAACAATCAGCCCCAGCATTTT. Residues: CASSLDNNQPQHF.

This chain connects TRBV7-2 to TRBJ2-5, with TRBD1 as a possible D gene (6 bases). Per germline, CDR1 SGHTA and CDR2 FQGNSA. This CDR3 contains 12 residues. The V gene lost 1 base and the J gene lost 7 bases, with 7 bases spanning the gap. Here the CDR3 DNA reads TGTGCCAGCAGCTTAGACAGGGTGACCCAGTACTTC. Translation: CASSLDRVTQYF. The entire variable domain, with the rest obtained from reference TRBV7-2 and TRBJ2-5, is as follows: GAGVSQSPSNKVTEKGKDVELRCDPISGHTALYWYRQSLGQGLEFLIYFQGNSAPDKSGLPSDRFSAERTGGSVSTLTIQRTQQEDSAVYLCASSLDRVTQYFGPGTRLLVL.

The rearrangement links TRBV27 to TRBJ2-5; 10 bases agree with TRBD2. Germline loops: CDR1 MNHEY, CDR2 SMNVEV (reference sequence). The J segment lost 0 bases and the V segment lost 2 bases, leaving 0 bases of the junction unmatched. The CDR3 covers 15 residues. The DNA for the CDR3 is TGTGCCAGCAGTTTACTAGCGGGGGACCAAGAGACCCAGTACTTC. Amino acids: CASSLLAGDQETQYF.

The chain is built from TRBV6-5 and TRBJ1-1, with D perhaps TRBD1 (6 bases). V shed 6 bases and J shed 6 bases, with 14 bases lying between them. This CDR3 has 13 residues. Germline CDR1 and CDR2: MNHEY and SVGAGI. In nucleotides, the CDR3 is TGTGCCAGCAGCCAGGGGTCCACGGCTGAAGCTTTCTTT. This gives the protein CASSQGSTAEAFF.

The chain couples TRBV9 to TRBJ2-3; 10 bases line up with TRBD2. Germline V gene lookup returns CDR1 SGDLS and CDR2 YYNGEE. J lost 3 bases, V lost 10 bases, and 14 bases had no gene match. The CDR3 covers 16 residues. CDR3: CAAADSSGGATDTQYF. The CDR3 DNA is TGTGCCGCGGCGGATTCAAGCGGGGGGGCTACAGATACGCAGTATTTT. Based on the CDR3 plus reference TRBV9 and TRBJ2-3, the full variable domain is DSGVTQTPKHLITATGQRVTLRCSPRSGDLSVYWYQQSLDQGLQFLIQYYNGEERAKGNILERFSAQQFPDLHSELNLSSLELGDSALYFCAAADSSGGATDTQYFGPGTRLTVL.

V is TRBV6-6 and J is TRBJ2-3; the match to TRBD2 covers 7 bases. V shed 0 bases and J 1 base; nucleotides not matched to a gene: 4. Germline V lookup: CDR1 MNHNY, CDR2 SVGAGI (reference sequence). The CDR3 is 16 amino acids. Written as DNA, the CDR3 is TGTGCCAGCAGTTACTCGATTGCGGGGGGCACAGATACGCAGTATTTT. This sequence encodes CASSYSIAGGTDTQYF.

The chain has TRBV25-1 and TRBJ1-4; no definite D call. Trimming took off 3 bases at V and 0 bases at J, with 8 bases between the two ends. CDR1 MGHDK and CDR2 SYGVNS come from the germline V gene. The CDR3 spans 15 residues. CDR3 protein: CASSDPDATNEKLFF. In DNA form, the CDR3 reads TGTGCCAGCAGTGACCCCGACGCAACTAATGAAAAACTGTTTTTT.

The V call is TRBV5-1, the J call TRBJ2-5; TRBD2 matches 12 bases. In germline, CDR1 is SGHRS, CDR2 YFSETQ. The CDR3 has 13 amino acids. The trim removed 5 bases at V and 5 bases at J, leaving 1 base unmatched. CDR3 residues: CASRTSGGETQYF. DNA for the CDR3: TGCGCCAGCAGAACTAGCGGGGGGGAGACCCAGTACTTC.

The chain links TRBV6-5 to TRBJ2-7; TRBD1 aligns across 7 bases. CDR1 is MNHEY and CDR2 is SVGAGI in the germline V gene. The CDR3 extends over 14 amino acids. Germline trimming cut 0 bases from V and 7 bases from J; bases unmatched to any gene: 6. The CDR3 reads CASSYSRQGQEQYF. The CDR3 nucleotides are TGTGCCAGCAGTTACTCGAGACAGGGACAAGAGCAGTACTTC.

This chain links TRBV11-3 with TRBJ2-7; D perhaps matches TRBD1 (5 bases). The CDR3 is made up of 14 amino acids. Per germline, CDR1 SGHNT and CDR2 YENEEA. The V end was cut by 0 bases, the J end by 5 bases, with 11 bases between. The CDR3 region is CASSLDQYRNEQYF. CDR3 nucleotide sequence: TGTGCCAGCAGCTTAGATCAGTACAGGAACGAGCAGTACTTC.

The rearrangement uses TRBV9 and TRBJ1-5; D ambiguous. Germline CDR1 reads SGDLS; CDR2 reads YYNGEE. With 0 bases removed from V and 6 bases from J, the gap between germline ends came to 13 bases. This CDR3 comprises 15 residues. The CDR3 spells CASSVEPGPGQPQHF. DNA for the CDR3: TGTGCCAGCAGCGTAGAACCAGGCCCGGGTCAGCCCCAGCATTTT.

This clone was seen once. The chain combines TRBV5-4 with TRBJ1-1; tentatively, D is TRBD1 (5 bases). The CDR3 sequence is 17 residues long. Trimming shortened V by 0 bases and J by 0 bases, and 15 bases separated the two germline ends. Germline loops: CDR1 SGHNT, CDR2 YYREEE (reference sequence). CDR3 bases: TGTGCCAGCAGCTTGGGTCCAGGGACTACAATGAACACTGAAGCTTTCTTT. It is translated as CASSLGPGTTMNTEAFF.

This clone showed up just a few times. This chain joins TRBV28 and TRBJ2-1; D is undetermined. V lost 5 bases, J lost 5 bases, and 10 bases lay in between. This CDR3 is 13 amino acids long. Per the germline V gene, CDR1 is MDHEN and CDR2 is SYDVKM. The CDR3 loop reads CASSGSHNNEQFF. The CDR3 nucleotides read TGTGCCAGCAGTGGGTCACACAACAATGAGCAGTTCTTC.

This CDR3 is CASGTGQSSGNTIYF. The CDR3 DNA follows: TGTGCCAGCGGCACTGGGCAGAGCTCTGGAAACACCATATATTTT. The chain combines TRBV7-6 with TRBJ1-3, with unresolved D. V lost 8 bases, J lost 0 bases, and 14 bases lay in between. CDR1 SGHVS and CDR2 FNYEAQ come from the germline V gene. The length of the CDR3 is 15 residues.

The chain joins TRBV4-1 to TRBJ2-1; 9 bases are shared with TRBD2. This CDR3 comprises 16 residues. The junction had 8 bases not matched to a gene; V was cut back by 4 bases and J by 4 bases. Germline V gene data show CDR1 as MGHRA and CDR2 as YSYEKL. CDR3 sequence (DNA): TGCGCCAGCAGCCCTATTAGCGGGGGCCGGTACAATGAGCAGTTCTTC. Translated: CASSPISGGRYNEQFF.

The chain has TRBV7-6 and TRBJ1-4; 10 nucleotides line up with TRBD1. Trimming took 5 bases from V and 8 from J; bases not matched to a gene: 8. This CDR3 comprises 15 residues. Germline assignment: CDR1 SGHVS and CDR2 FNYEAQ. Here the CDR3 DNA reads TGTGCCAGCAGCAGGGGGACAGGGGTGAGGGAAAAACTGTTTTTT. Its translation is CASSRGTGVREKLFF.

This chain uses TRBV5-1 with TRBJ2-1, with 7 bases identical to TRBD2. The CDR3 consists of 16 residues. The germline gives CDR1 SGHRS, CDR2 YFSETQ. With V trimmed by 5 bases and J by 6 bases, 14 bases remained unmatched. The CDR3 reads CASSPEWGGGSNEQFF. CDR3 DNA: TGCGCCAGCAGTCCCGAGTGGGGGGGAGGCTCCAATGAGCAGTTCTTC.

The chain uses TRBV30 and TRBJ1-3, with a weak D call TRBD1 (5 bases). The CDR3 totals 15 residues. V was cut by 2 bases and J by 0 bases, with 11 bases left in between. From germline, CDR1 is GTSNPN and CDR2 SVGIG (reference sequence). DNA for the CDR3: TGTGCCTGGAGTTTAGGGGCCTCCTCTGGAAACACCATATATTTT. Translating gives CAWSLGASSGNTIYF.